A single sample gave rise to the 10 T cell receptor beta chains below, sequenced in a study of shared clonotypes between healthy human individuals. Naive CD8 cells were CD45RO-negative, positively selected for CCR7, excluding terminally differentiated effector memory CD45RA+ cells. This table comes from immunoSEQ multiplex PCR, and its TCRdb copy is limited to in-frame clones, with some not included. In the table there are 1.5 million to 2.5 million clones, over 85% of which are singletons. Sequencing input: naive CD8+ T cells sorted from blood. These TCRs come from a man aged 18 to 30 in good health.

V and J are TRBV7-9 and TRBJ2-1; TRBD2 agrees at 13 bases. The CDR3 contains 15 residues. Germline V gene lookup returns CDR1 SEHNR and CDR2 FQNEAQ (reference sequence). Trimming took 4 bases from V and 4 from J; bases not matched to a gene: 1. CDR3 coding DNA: TGTGCCAGCAGCTGGACTAGCGGGAGTTACAATGAGCAGTTCTTC. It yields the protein CASSWTSGSYNEQFF.

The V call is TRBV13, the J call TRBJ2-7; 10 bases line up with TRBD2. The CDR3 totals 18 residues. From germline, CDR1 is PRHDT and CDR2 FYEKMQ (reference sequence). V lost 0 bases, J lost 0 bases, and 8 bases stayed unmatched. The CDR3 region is CASSLGLAGALPSYEQYF. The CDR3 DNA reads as TGTGCCAGCAGCTTAGGGCTAGCGGGGGCCCTCCCCTCCTACGAGCAGTACTTC.

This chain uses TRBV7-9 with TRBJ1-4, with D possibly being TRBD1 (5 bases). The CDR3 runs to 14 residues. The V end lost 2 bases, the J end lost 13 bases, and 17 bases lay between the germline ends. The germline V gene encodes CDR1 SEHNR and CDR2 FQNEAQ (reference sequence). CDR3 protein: CASSLLASPGGLFF. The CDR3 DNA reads TGTGCCAGCAGCTTACTCGCCTCCCCGGGGGGACTGTTTTTT.

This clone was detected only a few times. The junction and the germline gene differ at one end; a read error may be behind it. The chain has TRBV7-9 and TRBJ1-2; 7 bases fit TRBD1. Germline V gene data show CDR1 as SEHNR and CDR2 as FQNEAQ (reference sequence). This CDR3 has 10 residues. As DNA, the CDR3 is TGTGCCAGCAGCCCAGATCCGGGACAGTTC. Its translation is CASSPDPGQF.

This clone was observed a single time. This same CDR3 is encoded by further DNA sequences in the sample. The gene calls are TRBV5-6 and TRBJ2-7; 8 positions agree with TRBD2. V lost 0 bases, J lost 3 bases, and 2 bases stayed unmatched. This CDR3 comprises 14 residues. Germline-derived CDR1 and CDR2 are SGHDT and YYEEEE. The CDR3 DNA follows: TGTGCCAGCAGCTTGGGCGGGACTAGCTACGAGCAGTACTTC. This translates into CASSLGGTSYEQYF.

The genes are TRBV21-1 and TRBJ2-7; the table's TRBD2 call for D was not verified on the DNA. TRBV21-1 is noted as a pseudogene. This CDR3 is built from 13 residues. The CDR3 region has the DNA TGTGCCAGCAGCAACCCAGACTGCTACGAGCAGTACTTC. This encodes CASSNPDCYEQYF.

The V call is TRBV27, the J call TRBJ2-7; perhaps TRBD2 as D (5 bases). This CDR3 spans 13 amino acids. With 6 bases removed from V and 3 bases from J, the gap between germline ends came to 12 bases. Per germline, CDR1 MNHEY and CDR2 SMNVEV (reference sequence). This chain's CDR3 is CASRAGLVYEQYF. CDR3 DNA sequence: TGTGCCAGCAGGGCCGGACTGGTCTACGAGCAGTACTTC.

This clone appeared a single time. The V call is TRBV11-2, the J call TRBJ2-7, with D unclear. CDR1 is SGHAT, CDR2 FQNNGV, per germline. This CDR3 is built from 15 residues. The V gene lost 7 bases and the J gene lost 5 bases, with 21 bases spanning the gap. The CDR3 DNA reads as TGTGCCAGCATATTGGCAGGAACCTACCAAGACGAGCAGTACTTC. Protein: CASILAGTYQDEQYF.

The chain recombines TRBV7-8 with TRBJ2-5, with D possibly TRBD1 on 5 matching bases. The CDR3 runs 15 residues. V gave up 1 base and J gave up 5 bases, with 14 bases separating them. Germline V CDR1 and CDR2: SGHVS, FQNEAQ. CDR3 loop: CASSLVDSPGETQYF. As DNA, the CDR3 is TGTGCCAGCAGCTTAGTAGACAGCCCAGGGGAGACCCAGTACTTC.

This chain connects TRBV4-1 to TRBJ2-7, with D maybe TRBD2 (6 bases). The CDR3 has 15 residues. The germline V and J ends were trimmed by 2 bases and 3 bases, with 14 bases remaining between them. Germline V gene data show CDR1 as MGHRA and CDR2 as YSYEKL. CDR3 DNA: TGCGCCAGCAGCCAAATTAGCGGAGCCTACTACGAGCAGTACTTC. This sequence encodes CASSQISGAYYEQYF.